The 10 T cell receptor beta chains reported below all come from one sample, sequenced in a study of T cells in Graves' hyperthyroidism and ophthalmopathy. TCR beta CDR3 regions were amplified from RNA transcripts. HTBI primers drove first-round RT-PCR of the TCR CDR3. TCRdb passed the multiplex PCR reads through MiXCR, listing each CDR3 protein once. The table lists around 350,000 distinct CDR3 sequences, about a sixth of them singletons. Sample: blood. The receptors were sampled from a woman younger than 35 with Graves' hyperthyroidism that later progressed to Graves' ophthalmopathy.

This clonotype appeared many times. The CDR3, as DNA: TGTGCCAGCAAACCGGGACAGAACACCGGGGAGCTGTTTTTT. It translates to CASKPGQNTGELFF. The chain is built from TRBV12-3 or TRBV12-4 and TRBJ2-2, with TRBD1 as a possible D gene (6 bases). Trimming cost V 7 bases and J 1 base, with 10 bases left between them. The CDR3 covers 14 residues.

This clonotype was detected many times. The J gene is TRBJ1-1, the V gene TRBV7-2, with no clear D. The CDR3 spans 15 residues. CDR1 is SGHTA, CDR2 FQGNSA, per germline. With 5 bases removed from V and 0 bases from J, the gap between germline ends came to 13 bases. CDR3 protein: CASSPSKNMNTEAFF. CDR3 sequence (DNA): TGTGCCAGCAGCCCGTCCAAGAACATGAACACTGAAGCTTTCTTT.

This clonotype has at least ten counts. The J gene is TRBJ2-7, the V gene TRBV7-9; 8 bases map to TRBD1. J gave up 2 bases and V 5 bases, and 5 bases lay outside the gene matches. Germline V gene sequence: CDR1 SEHNR, CDR2 FQNEAQ (reference sequence). CDR3 length: 14 residues. The CDR3 bases are TGTGCCAGCAGCGCGAGGGACAGGCCCTACGAGCAGTACTTC. It yields the protein CASSARDRPYEQYF.

This clonotype has at least ten counts. J is TRBJ2-4 and V is TRBV3-1; 7 positions match TRBD1. V shed 1 base, J shed 6 bases, and the junction held 3 bases outside the gene matches. CDR3 length equals 14 residues. Germline V gene data show CDR1 as LGHDT and CDR2 as YNNKEL (reference sequence). CDR3 DNA: TGTGCCAGCAGCCAAGGACAGGGCGGAAACATTCAGTACTTC. Encoded protein: CASSQGQGGNIQYF.

The rearrangement joins TRBV10-2 to TRBJ2-7; no clear D gene. Germline CDR1 reads WSHSY; CDR2 reads SAAADI. The CDR3 covers 12 residues. V dropped 1 base and J dropped 6 bases, with 7 bases sitting between them. The CDR3 sequence: CASSEFGSEQYF. The CDR3 DNA sequence: TGCGCCAGCAGTGAGTTTGGGTCCGAGCAGTACTTC.

This clonotype was seen a few times. The rearrangement links TRBV28 to TRBJ2-5, with 11 bases lining up with TRBD1. CDR3 length: 14 residues. CDR1 is MDHEN, CDR2 SYDVKM, per germline. With V trimmed by 2 bases and J by 13 bases, 9 bases remained unmatched. The CDR3 sequence is CASSLTGQGVKPYF. The CDR3 DNA is TGTGCCAGCAGTTTAACGGGACAGGGGGTGAAACCGTACTTC.

This clonotype appeared a few times. The gene calls are TRBV11-2 and TRBJ1-1; possible D gene TRBD1, 5 bases. CDR1 and CDR2 from the germline V gene are SGHAT and FQNNGV. V lost 5 bases and J 1 base, leaving 23 bases between the germline ends. This CDR3 comprises 18 residues. The CDR3 sequence: CASSHNRLPGTENTEAFF. CDR3 nucleotide sequence: TGTGCCAGCAGCCATAACCGTTTGCCCGGGACCGAGAACACTGAAGCTTTCTTT.

This clonotype occurred many times. The V call is TRBV7-2, the J call TRBJ2-1; D uncertain. With 1 base removed from V and 7 bases from J, the gap between germline ends came to 11 bases. CDR3 length equals 14 residues. Germline V gene data show CDR1 as SGHTA and CDR2 as FQGNSA. The DNA of the CDR3 is TGTGCCAGCAGCTTAGAATACACCCGGAATGAGCAGTTCTTC. Translated: CASSLEYTRNEQFF.

In this sample, this clonotype turned up a few times. V is TRBV25-1 and J is TRBJ1-1; no firm D call. The germline gives CDR1 MGHDK, CDR2 SYGVNS. This CDR3 contains 14 residues. V dropped 2 bases and J dropped 9 bases, with 16 bases sitting between them. Here the CDR3 reads CASSESLRSQQAFF. The CDR3 nucleotides read TGTGCCAGCAGTGAAAGTTTAAGGTCCCAGCAAGCTTTCTTT.

About this clonotype: A much bigger clone sits one base away, suggesting this may be a read error. The chain recombines TRBV7-2 with TRBJ2-3; 13 bases are a match to TRBD2. The CDR3 runs to 16 residues. Germline V lookup: CDR1 SGHTA, CDR2 FQGNSA. The chain's CDR3 is CVSSFGLAGVRDTQYF. The CDR3 DNA sequence: TGTGTCAGCAGCTTTGGACTAGCGGGAGTGCGAGATACGCAGTATTTT. The whole variable domain, remainder taken from reference TRBV7-2 and TRBJ2-3, is GAGVSQSPSNKVTEKGKDVELRCDPISGHTALYWYRQSLGQGLEFLIYFQGNSAPDKSGLPSDRFSAERTGGSVSTLTIQRTQQEDSAVYLCVSSFGLAGVRDTQYFGPGTRLTVL.